Here is one TCR beta chain with its context. This clone was seen more than once but under ten times. What antigen it recognizes has not been identified. Base qualities were left out, and no much larger clone turns up one base away. The CDR3, cysteine through phenylalanine, is 12 amino acids long. Only the CDR3 DNA stays, 36 bases, in frame from base 1. Per the germline V gene (reference sequence), SGHNT is the CDR1 and YYREEE is the CDR2. V is reduced by 4 bases and J by 7 bases, leaving a spacing of 11 bases between them. Genomic DNA was extracted from sorted cells for sequencing of the TCRbeta CDR3 region. The immunoSEQ Assay was used to sequence the TCRbeta CDR3 regions. Entries here come from immuneACCESS through TCRdb and include only in-frame sequences with V and J called. Some clones fail to appear in such tables; in the studies checked, an unresolved V gene covers under half of the shortfall, and the cause of the remainder is unknown. The sample has about 84,000 clones on record, roughly 87% of them singletons. Of the sample, about 0.2% falls within the top ten clones.

Patients with autoimmune disease history or receiving systemic immunosuppression were excluded from the trial. In every dose cohort, peripheral blood was drawn for TCR sequencing at baseline, cycle 4 day 1, and cycle 7 day 1. Samples came from an open-label, multicenter, first-in-human phase I dose-escalation trial of ivuxolimab. Adults with locally advanced or metastatic head and neck squamous cell, hepatocellular, melanoma or renal cell carcinoma were enrolled in the trial. CD4+ and CD8+ T cells were sorted separately from peripheral blood before TCR sequencing. The data were taken from a study of OX40 agonist ivuxolimab in advanced cancers. In terms of the full investigation: Ivuxolimab, which targeted the costimulatory receptor OX40 (CD134), was an agonistic, fully human IgG2 monoclonal antibody. The paper reports the monotherapy dose-escalation portion (N of about 54 patients) of the phase I ivuxolimab trial. Patients were allowed to have had prior anti-PD-1, anti-PD-L1 or anti-CTLA-4 therapy, and 30% to 40% of the dose-escalation patients had been treated with checkpoint inhibitors. In the dose-escalation cohort, 70% to 90% of patients were male, and the mean age was approximately 60 years with a range of roughly 20 to 80. Intravenous ivuxolimab was administered to patients every 2 weeks at six dose levels: 0.01, 0.1, 0.3, 1.5, 3 and 10 mg/kg. Three dose-escalation patients achieved partial responses, one with hepatocellular carcinoma and two with cutaneous melanoma. Peripheral TCRbeta sequencing aimed to test whether ivuxolimab altered TCR sequence diversity and caused clonal T-cell expansion. Among the roughly 54 dose-escalation patients, around 20 had hepatocellular carcinoma, roughly 15 melanoma, 9 renal cell carcinoma and 9 head and neck cancer. Study-level results and caveats: Clonal expansion of both CD4+ and CD8+ blood T cells was observed from baseline to week 6 at doses 0.1 to 3.0 mg/kg. Antigen specificity was not determined for the clonally expanded peripheral T cells. In the 0.1-3.0 mg/kg groups, partial responders were among the patients with the lowest normalized peripheral clonal expansion, particularly in CD8+ T cells. Low levels of normalized T-cell clonal expansion were also seen in some patients who did not respond. On average, CD8+ T cells showed more expanded clones than CD4+ T cells after ivuxolimab.

Here the sequenced sample was CD4+ or CD8+ T cells sorted from blood, taken in a trial of the OX40 agonist ivuxolimab. The TCR was taken from an adult with an advanced solid tumor such as melanoma, head and neck, liver or kidney cancer. The rearrangement joined TRBV5-4 to TRBJ1-1; TRBD1 is a possible D gene, resting on 6 matching bases. The CDR3 region reads CASSPGQREAFF. The DNA is TGTGCCAGCAGCCCAGGACAGCGTGAAGCTTTCTTT.